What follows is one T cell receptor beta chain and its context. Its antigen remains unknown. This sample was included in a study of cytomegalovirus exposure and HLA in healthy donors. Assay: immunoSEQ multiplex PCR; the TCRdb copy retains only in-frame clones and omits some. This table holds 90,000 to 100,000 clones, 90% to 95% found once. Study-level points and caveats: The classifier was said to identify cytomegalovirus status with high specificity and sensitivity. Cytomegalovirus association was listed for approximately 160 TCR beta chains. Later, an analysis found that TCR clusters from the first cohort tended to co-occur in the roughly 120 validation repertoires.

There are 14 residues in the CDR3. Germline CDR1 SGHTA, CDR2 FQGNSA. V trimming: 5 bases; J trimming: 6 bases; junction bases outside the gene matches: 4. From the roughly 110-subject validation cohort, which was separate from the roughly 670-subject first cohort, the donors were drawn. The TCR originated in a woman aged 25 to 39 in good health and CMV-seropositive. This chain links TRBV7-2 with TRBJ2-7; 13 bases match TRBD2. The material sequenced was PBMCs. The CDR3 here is CASSQGTSGTEQYF. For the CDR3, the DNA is TGTGCCAGCAGCCAAGGGACTAGCGGGACCGAGCAGTACTTC.